Shown below are 27 T cell receptor beta chains from a single sample sequenced in a study of cytomegalovirus exposure and HLA in healthy donors. PCR amplification relied on 60 Vbeta primers (plus 13 Jbeta primers). Generated by immunoSEQ multiplex PCR, the TCRdb table keeps only in-frame clones and is missing some. The sample shows about 140,000 clones, roughly 80% of them seen only once. Sequenced input: PBMCs. The receptors stem from a female donor in good health and CMV-seronegative.

This clone was observed a single time. The rearrangement links TRBV5-1 to TRBJ2-6; 9 bases line up with TRBD1. Germline trimming cut 0 bases from V and 3 bases from J; bases unmatched to any gene: 4. The CDR3 is made up of 17 amino acids. Germline CDR1 SGHRS, CDR2 YFSETQ. The CDR3 DNA follows: TGCGCCAGCAGCTTGGCCGGACAGGGGCATGGGGCCAACGTCCTGACTTTC. It yields the protein CASSLAGQGHGANVLTF. The complete variable domain, with remaining parts taken from reference TRBV5-1 and TRBJ2-6, reads KAGVTQTPRYLIKTRGQQVTLSCSPISGHRSVSWYQQTPGQGLQFLFEYFSETQRNKGNFPGRFSGRQFSNSRSEMNVSTLELGDSALYLCASSLAGQGHGANVLTFGAGSRLTVL.

The rearrangement joins TRBV6-1 to TRBJ1-1; the D is unclear. The CDR3 length is 15 residues. Trimming shortened V by 5 bases and J by 4 bases, and 17 bases separated the two germline ends. CDR1 is MNHNS, CDR2 SASEGT, per germline. The CDR3 loop is CASSPTGGLLTEAFF. In nucleotides, the CDR3 is TGTGCCAGCAGTCCGACGGGAGGCCTTCTCACTGAAGCTTTCTTT.

The chain joins TRBV7-2 to TRBJ1-5; possibly TRBD1 for D (5 bases). The germline CDR1 and CDR2 sequences are SGHTA and FQGNSA. CDR3 length: 13 amino acids. V shed 6 bases and J shed 4 bases, with 10 bases lying between them. The CDR3 spells CASSPNRNQPQHF. CDR3 DNA: TGTGCCAGCAGTCCTAACAGGAATCAGCCCCAGCATTTT.

The CDR3 here is CASSTIGQADEKLFF. The CDR3 coding sequence is TGTGCCAGCTCAACGATAGGACAGGCGGATGAAAAACTGTTTTTT. This chain links TRBV18 with TRBJ1-4, with TRBD1 matching over 7 bases. V was clipped by 5 bases and J by 6 bases; unmatched bases: 9. In germline, CDR1 is KGHSH, CDR2 LQKENI. The CDR3 sequence is 15 residues long.

The chain uses TRBV7-9 and TRBJ1-1; D not certain. Germline loops: CDR1 SEHNR, CDR2 FQNEAQ (reference sequence). The CDR3 runs 16 residues. V lost 4 bases and J 0 bases, leaving 15 bases between the germline ends. The CDR3 is CASSSDSETLNTEAFF. CDR3 sequence (DNA): TGTGCCAGCAGCTCCGACTCGGAGACGCTGAACACTGAAGCTTTCTTT.

The chain couples TRBV5-4 to TRBJ2-3; D unclear. Germline loops: CDR1 SGHNT, CDR2 YYREEE (reference sequence). V lost 2 bases and J 2 bases, leaving 9 bases between the germline ends. The CDR3 extends over 14 amino acids. CDR3 region: CASSFIHSTDTQYF. CDR3 sequence (DNA): TGTGCCAGCAGCTTCATACATTCCACAGATACGCAGTATTTT.

The chain has TRBV19 and TRBJ1-5; perhaps TRBD1 as D (5 bases). V was shortened by 0 bases and J by 4 bases, with 13 bases between the two germline ends. Germline assignment: CDR1 LNHDA and CDR2 SQIVND (reference sequence). The CDR3 totals 16 residues. CDR3 sequence (DNA): TGTGCCAGTAGTATAGATCCAGGGAAACCTAATCAGCCCCAGCATTTT. Its translation is CASSIDPGKPNQPQHF.

This rearrangement joins TRBV6-1 to TRBJ1-4; no reliable D call. This CDR3 is built from 16 residues. Trimming stripped 2 bases from V and 0 bases from J, with 10 bases between. Germline CDR1 MNHNS, CDR2 SASEGT. CDR3 nucleotides: TGTGCCAGCAGTGAACGCCGCCAGGCAACTAATGAAAAACTGTTTTTT. Translated, it gives CASSERRQATNEKLFF.

The J gene is TRBJ2-1, the V gene TRBV30; D may be TRBD2 (5 bases). This CDR3 is built from 16 residues. V lost 1 base, J lost 4 bases, and 17 bases lay in between. Germline lookup yields CDR1 GTSNPN and CDR2 SVGIG (reference sequence). The CDR3 region is CAWSAREYERYNEQFF. CDR3 nucleotides: TGTGCCTGGAGTGCCCGGGAATATGAAAGGTACAATGAGCAGTTCTTC.

The chain is built from TRBV2 and TRBJ2-1; the match to TRBD2 covers 8 bases. The CDR3 sequence is 14 residues long. Germline CDR1 is SNHLY and CDR2 is FYNNEI. Trimming cost V 9 bases and J 4 bases; bases outside gene matches: 8. The CDR3 DNA follows: TGTGCCAGTAAGCGGGAGCCCTTTTACAATGAGCAGTTCTTC. Encoded protein: CASKREPFYNEQFF.

The chain employs TRBV30 and TRBJ1-5; tentative D call: TRBD1 (6 bases). Germline V gene lookup returns CDR1 GTSNPN and CDR2 SVGIG (reference sequence). The V gene lost 0 bases and the J gene lost 5 bases, with 8 bases spanning the gap. This CDR3 is 13 amino acids long. The DNA of the CDR3 is TGTGCCTGGAGTGTAGGGGGATATCAGCCCCAGCATTTT. Protein: CAWSVGGYQPQHF.

This chain uses TRBV7-8 with TRBJ2-1; 7 positions agree with TRBD2. J lost 4 bases, V lost 3 bases, and 6 bases had no gene match. The CDR3 length is 15 residues. Per germline, CDR1 SGHVS and CDR2 FQNEAQ. The CDR3 reads CASSFGGGSYNEQFF. CDR3 bases: TGTGCCAGCAGCTTCGGGGGAGGGTCTTACAATGAGCAGTTCTTC. Complete variable domain (other parts from reference TRBV7-8 and TRBJ2-1): GAGVSQSPRYKVAKRGQDVALRCDPISGHVSLFWYQQALGQGPEFLTYFQNEAQLDKSGLPSDRFFAERPEGSVSTLKIQRTQQEDSAVYLCASSFGGGSYNEQFFGPGTRLTVL.

The chain joins TRBV4-1 to TRBJ2-2, with 7 bases lining up with TRBD2. Per the germline V gene, CDR1 is MGHRA and CDR2 is YSYEKL. The CDR3 sequence is 16 residues long. Losses at the gene ends were 1 base for V and 1 base for J; bases not matched to a gene: 3. The CDR3 region is CASSQAGGLNTGELFF. CDR3 DNA sequence: TGCGCCAGCAGCCAAGCGGGGGGACTGAACACCGGGGAGCTGTTTTTT.

The rearrangement joins TRBV7-8 to TRBJ2-7; possible D gene TRBD2, 6 bases. Deletions cut 5 bases from V and 6 bases from J, with 17 bases between. The CDR3 extends over 14 amino acids. Germline-derived CDR1 and CDR2 are SGHVS and FQNEAQ. The CDR3 spells CASSARDSPLEQYF. CDR3 DNA: TGTGCCAGCAGCGCCCGGGACTCCCCCCTCGAGCAGTACTTC.

This clone was picked up one time. The chain employs TRBV28 and TRBJ2-2; TRBD2 might be the D (6 bases). The CDR3 has 15 residues. Trimming cost V 7 bases and J 7 bases, with 19 bases left between them. The germline V gene encodes CDR1 MDHEN and CDR2 SYDVKM. Here the CDR3 reads CASTPRGKGRGELFF. In nucleotides, the CDR3 is TGTGCCAGCACCCCCCGGGGGAAGGGCCGCGGGGAGCTGTTTTTT.

J is TRBJ1-1 and V is TRBV5-1, with 9 positions matching TRBD1. With V trimmed by 4 bases and J by 0 bases, 7 bases remained unmatched. The CDR3 consists of 16 residues. CDR1 and CDR2 from the germline V gene are SGHRS and YFSETQ. Written as DNA, the CDR3 is TGCGCCAGCAGCGTAACAGGGACAGGGATGAACACTGAAGCTTTCTTT. Translated: CASSVTGTGMNTEAFF.

The V call is TRBV19, the J call TRBJ1-2; possibly TRBD1 for D (6 bases). Germline-derived CDR1 and CDR2 are LNHDA and SQIVND (reference sequence). The CDR3 loop spans 15 amino acids. The V end was cut by 2 bases, the J end by 1 base, with 11 bases between. The CDR3, as DNA: TGTGCCAGTAGTATATCCAGGGGTTATAACTATGGCTACACCTTC. It encodes CASSISRGYNYGYTF.

The chain recombines TRBV28 with TRBJ1-1, with 11 bases matching TRBD1. Germline assignment: CDR1 MDHEN and CDR2 SYDVKM. J lost 7 bases, V lost 5 bases, and 12 bases had no gene match. CDR3 length: 16 residues. The DNA for the CDR3 is TGTGCCAGCAGTCCGAATTTAGGGACAGGGGGTGTTGAAGCTTTCTTT. This encodes CASSPNLGTGGVEAFF.

J is TRBJ2-5 and V is TRBV28, with 8 nucleotides matching TRBD2. Trimming at V came to 9 bases and at J to 3 bases, leaving 6 bases not matched to a gene. CDR1 is MDHEN and CDR2 is SYDVKM in the germline V gene. This CDR3 has 13 residues. This CDR3 is CASAAGDEETQYF. The CDR3 coding sequence is TGTGCCAGTGCAGCGGGAGATGAAGAGACCCAGTACTTC.

This clone has just one count. CDR3 bases: TGCGCCAGCAGCCAAGCTTCCTCGGTCACGGGGATTACTGAAGCTTTCTTT. It specifies CASSQASSVTGITEAFF. The chain employs TRBV4-1 and TRBJ1-1; D is undetermined. CDR1 and CDR2 from the germline V gene are MGHRA and YSYEKL. This CDR3 comprises 17 residues. V was pared by 1 base and J by 5 bases, with 20 bases between.

In this sample, this clone turned up a few times. V gene TRBV27 combines with J gene TRBJ1-1; TRBD1 agrees at 8 bases. Looked up from germline, CDR1 is MNHEY and CDR2 is SMNVEV (reference sequence). The trim removed 3 bases at V and 1 base at J, leaving 4 bases unmatched. The CDR3 is 15 residues long. CDR3 region: CASSLSGGANTEAFF. DNA for the CDR3: TGTGCCAGCAGTTTGTCAGGGGGCGCGAACACTGAAGCTTTCTTT.

This chain uses TRBV6-5 with TRBJ1-1; 7 positions match TRBD1. Germline V gene data show CDR1 as MNHEY and CDR2 as SVGAGI. This CDR3 is 15 amino acids long. V was pared by 6 bases and J by 5 bases, with 12 bases of the junction left unmatched. CDR3 in DNA: TGTGCCAGCAGCACCGCATGGGACAGAGAAACTGAAGCTTTCTTT. Translation gives CASSTAWDRETEAFF.

In its sample, this clone was seen a few times. The chain carries TRBV6-5 and TRBJ2-7, with 7 bases matching TRBD2. The CDR3 totals 14 residues. V lost 2 bases and J lost 2; bases outside the gene matches: 3. The germline V gene has CDR1 MNHEY and CDR2 SVGAGI. CDR3 protein: CASSYERDAYEQYF. The CDR3 nucleotides are TGTGCCAGCAGTTACGAGCGGGACGCCTACGAGCAGTACTTC.

This chain links TRBV28 with TRBJ1-1, with D possibly matching TRBD1 (6 bases). Germline-derived CDR1 and CDR2 are MDHEN and SYDVKM. The CDR3 extends over 12 amino acids. V dropped 8 bases and J dropped 5 bases, with 12 bases sitting between them. In nucleotides, the CDR3 is TGTGCCAGCCAACAGGGATGGACTGAAGCTTTCTTT. Protein sequence: CASQQGWTEAFF.

The genes are TRBV9 and TRBJ1-2; 8 positions agree with TRBD1. The V segment lost 4 bases and the J segment 5 bases; nucleotides outside the gene matches: 25. The CDR3 loop spans 20 amino acids. Germline assignment: CDR1 SGDLS and CDR2 YYNGEE. The CDR3 reads CASSPFPGADREGWIYGYTF. CDR3 nucleotides: TGTGCCAGCAGCCCCTTCCCGGGGGCGGACAGGGAAGGTTGGATATATGGCTACACCTTC.

The CDR3 DNA follows: TGTGCCAGCAGTGAGACAGGGGAGGGCACTGAAGCTTTCTTT. Residues: CASSETGEGTEAFF. J is TRBJ1-1 and V is TRBV6-1; 8 positions match TRBD1. After removal of 3 bases from V and 4 bases from J, the junction contained 4 bases not matched to a gene. The CDR3 extends over 14 amino acids. In germline, CDR1 is MNHNS, CDR2 SASEGT.

V is TRBV7-3 and J is TRBJ2-5, with D possibly matching TRBD2 (7 bases). The germline gives CDR1 SGHTA, CDR2 FQGTGA. V was pared by 1 base and J by 4 bases, with 10 bases between. This CDR3 is built from 14 residues. CDR3 DNA: TGTGCCAGCAGCTTAAACGGGGGGCCAGAGACCCAGTACTTC. Translating gives CASSLNGGPETQYF.